The entry below describes one T cell receptor (beta chain). The antigen is unknown. The CDR3 is 16 amino acids. J gave up 5 bases and V 3 bases, and 6 bases lay outside the gene matches. The V gene's germline CDR1 is SGDLS and CDR2 YYNGEE. This entry belongs to a study of early T cells in non-severe SARS-CoV-2 infection. Background on the study: Chains were not paired, and sequencing was done on bulk RNA from unsorted whole blood. The study's findings and limits: Using VDJdb, the matching emphasized anti-spike CD8 responses while missing private and CD4 specificities.

cDNA molecules, individually, were tagged with unique molecular identifiers. TCRdb analysed the 5' RACE reads with MiXCR anew, one entry per CDR3 protein. The table includes tens of thousands of distinct CDR3 sequences, 12% detected once. Material for sequencing was whole blood. The gene calls are TRBV9 and TRBJ2-5; 14 bases align to TRBD2. The sequence derives from an adult who was a healthcare worker with PCR-confirmed SARS-CoV-2 infection or an uninfected control (not recorded which). CDR3 nucleotide sequence: TGTGCCAGCAGCGCGTCGACTAGCGGGGGGGCGGAGACCCAGTACTTC. This encodes CASSASTSGGAETQYF. Full variable domain (remainder filled in from reference TRBV9 and TRBJ2-5): DSGVTQTPKHLITATGQRVTLRCSPRSGDLSVYWYQQSLDQGLQFLIQYYNGEERAKGNILERFSAQQFPDLHSELNLSSLELGDSALYFCASSASTSGGAETQYFGPGTRLLVL.